This entry concerns a single T cell receptor beta chain. This sample was taken from a study of blood T cell repertoires in COVID-19. Study-level information: There were acute and convalescent COVID-19 samples, and they came from the United States, Italy and Spain.

The table came from immunoSEQ multiplex PCR; TCRdb's copy has only in-frame clones and leaves some out. The table includes 100,000 to 150,000 clones, 92% detected once. Trimming cost V 6 bases and J 5 bases, with 13 bases left between them. In germline, CDR1 is MDHEN, CDR2 SYDVKM. CDR3 length: 13 residues. V usage is TRBV28 and J usage is TRBJ2-5; maybe TRBD1 (5 bases). The sequencing input was peripheral blood. This TCR came from a man in his fifties or sixties with COVID-19, enrolled during active disease. CDR3: CASRGQGLETQYF. The CDR3 DNA sequence: TGTGCCAGCAGAGGCCAGGGCCTCGAGACCCAGTACTTC.